These 17 T cell receptor beta chains share one sample of origin, sequenced in a study of T cell changes during pregnancy in multiple sclerosis (dated by TCRdb to between 2018 and 2021). Libraries came from the immunoSEQ multiplex PCR assay. TCRdb's version of the immuneACCESS table is confined to in-frame rearrangements and falls short of the full clone set. An unresolved V gene accounts for under half of the shortfall where checked; the remainder is of unknown origin. This sample gives tens of thousands of clones in total; around 93% of them show up just once. The leading ten clones occupy 2.5% to 3% of the sample. The sequencing here drew on peripheral blood, taken in the second trimester of pregnancy. All receptors derive from a female donor with multiple sclerosis, enrolled in a pregnancy study.

Concerning this clone itself: This CDR3 is also generated by other DNA sequences in the sample. The rearrangement uses TRBV10-3 and TRBJ1-5; 10 positions agree with TRBD1. This CDR3 is built from 15 residues. V shed 0 bases, J shed 6 bases, and the junction held 2 bases outside the gene matches. Germline lookup yields CDR1 ENHRY and CDR2 SYGVKD. CDR3 sequence reads: CAISESGTGVQPQHF. The CDR3 bases are TGTGCCATCAGTGAGTCCGGGACAGGGGTTCAGCCCCAGCATTTT.

This clone showed up just once. The rearrangement links TRBV5-6 to TRBJ2-3; TRBD2 agrees at 7 bases. Trimming took 4 bases from V and 9 from J; bases not matched to a gene: 8. CDR3 size: 13 residues. Germline values: CDR1 SGHDT, CDR2 YYEEEE. CDR3 loop: CASSPMDGGTQYF. For the CDR3, the DNA is TGTGCCAGCAGCCCCATGGACGGGGGGACGCAGTATTTT.

This clone is a singleton in its sample. This sequence joins TRBV5-5 and TRBJ1-1; D is perhaps TRBD1 (5 bases). The CDR3 runs to 13 residues. The V and J ends lost 4 bases and 3 bases respectively, with 10 bases between them. The germline gives CDR1 SGHKS, CDR2 YYEKEE (reference sequence). The CDR3 bases are TGTGCCAGCAGCCGAGGCAGGGACACTGAAGCTTTCTTT. It specifies CASSRGRDTEAFF. The whole variable domain, filled in from reference TRBV5-5 and TRBJ1-1, reads DAGVTQSPTHLIKTRGQQVTLRCSPISGHKSVSWYQQVLGQGPQFIFQYYEKEERGRGNFPDRFSARQFPNYSSELNVNALLLGDSALYLCASSRGRDTEAFFGQGTRLTVV.

V gene TRBV5-8 combines with J gene TRBJ2-1; 10 bases line up with TRBD2. V gave up 4 bases and J gave up 6 bases; unmatched junction bases: 4. The CDR3 runs to 14 residues. Germline V gene lookup returns CDR1 SGHTS and CDR2 YDEGEE. The CDR3, as DNA: TGTGCCAGCAGCATTAGCGGGGGGCCCAATGAGCAGTTCTTC. This codes for CASSISGGPNEQFF. Together with reference TRBV5-8 and TRBJ2-1, the CDR3 gives the full variable domain: EAGVTQSPTHLIKTRGQQATLRCSPISGHTSVYWYQQALGLGLQFLLWYDEGEERNRGNFPPRFSGRQFPNYSSELNVNALELEDSALYLCASSISGGPNEQFFGPGTRLTVL.

The chain links TRBV2 to TRBJ2-3, with TRBD1 matching over 8 bases. The germline V gene has CDR1 SNHLY and CDR2 FYNNEI. J was trimmed by 2 bases and V by 2 bases; bases with no gene match: 21. The CDR3 is made up of 21 amino acids. In nucleotides, the CDR3 is TGTGCCAGCAGTGAATCAATTAATGCAGGGGGCCTAGGGTCCACCACAGATACGCAGTATTTT. Amino acid sequence: CASSESINAGGLGSTTDTQYF.

In this sample, this clone turned up once. The genes are TRBV5-1 and TRBJ2-7; D remains unclear. Germline CDR1 SGHRS, CDR2 YFSETQ. There are 17 residues in the CDR3. Deletions cut 1 base from V and 0 bases from J, with 17 bases between. CDR3 bases: TGCGCCAGCAGCTTGAGCCCGCCGAGCTTTAACTCCTACGAGCAGTACTTC. It yields the protein CASSLSPPSFNSYEQYF.

The chain combines TRBV6-1 with TRBJ2-1, with TRBD2 identical over 10 bases. Trimming took 3 bases from V and 4 from J; bases not matched to a gene: 3. This CDR3 comprises 15 residues. Germline V CDR1 and CDR2: MNHNS, SASEGT. The CDR3 DNA reads TGTGCCAGCAGTGATGTACTAGCGGGATACAATGAGCAGTTCTTC. Translating it yields CASSDVLAGYNEQFF.

CDR3 residues: CASSPRGSPTYEQYF. The CDR3 coding sequence is TGTGCCAGCAGCCCTAGGGGGTCGCCGACCTACGAGCAGTACTTC. This chain links TRBV7-9 with TRBJ2-7; a possible D gene is TRBD1 (6 bases). Trimming pared 5 bases from V and 2 bases from J, leaving 16 bases between. CDR3 size: 15 residues. Germline V gene data show CDR1 as SEHNR and CDR2 as FQNEAQ (reference sequence).

The rearrangement uses TRBV9 and TRBJ1-6; TRBD1 agrees at 7 bases. CDR1 SGDLS and CDR2 YYNGEE come from the germline V gene. The CDR3 contains 17 residues. Trimming cost V 0 bases and J 7 bases; bases outside gene matches: 10. The chain's CDR3 is CASSVANRTGSNSPLHF. Written as DNA, the CDR3 is TGTGCCAGCAGCGTAGCAAATCGGACAGGCTCGAATTCACCCCTCCACTTT.

The chain is built from TRBV2 and TRBJ2-5; 10 bases fit TRBD2. With 10 bases clipped from V and 7 bases from J, the junction kept 12 bases outside the gene matches. CDR3 length: 14 amino acids. From germline, CDR1 is SNHLY and CDR2 FYNNEI. The CDR3 DNA is TGTGCCACAAATTCAGCGGGGGGGCAATCGACCCAGTACTTC. It specifies CATNSAGGQSTQYF. Together with reference TRBV2 and TRBJ2-5, the CDR3 gives the full variable domain: EPEVTQTPSHQVTQMGQEVILRCVPISNHLYFYWYRQILGQKVEFLVSFYNNEISEKSEIFDDQFSVERPDGSNFTLKIRSTKLEDSAMYFCATNSAGGQSTQYFGPGTRLLVL.

V and J are TRBV15 and TRBJ2-7; a possible D gene is TRBD2 (5 bases). CDR3 size: 14 residues. V gave up 5 bases and J gave up 0 bases, with 11 bases separating them. The V gene's germline CDR1 is LNHNV and CDR2 YYDKDF (reference sequence). Written as DNA, the CDR3 is TGTGCCACCAGCGGGCGCCGGGACTCCTACGAGCAGTACTTC. This translates into CATSGRRDSYEQYF.

The V gene is TRBV27, the J gene TRBJ1-2; 8 nucleotides agree with TRBD1. V shed 6 bases, J shed 4 bases, and the junction held 13 bases outside the gene matches. CDR1 is MNHEY and CDR2 is SMNVEV in the germline V gene (reference sequence). The CDR3 runs 16 residues. The CDR3 bases are TGTGCCAGCAGCAGATCCGGGACAGGTAGTACCTATGGCTACACCTTC. The encoded protein is CASSRSGTGSTYGYTF.

The chain combines TRBV4-1 with TRBJ1-1; 8 nucleotides match TRBD1. V was pared by 0 bases and J by 0 bases, with 12 bases of the junction left unmatched. The germline V gene encodes CDR1 MGHRA and CDR2 YSYEKL. The CDR3 contains 19 residues. The CDR3 here is CASSQDPDRGDVMNTEAFF. The DNA of the CDR3 is TGCGCCAGCAGCCAAGATCCCGACAGGGGCGACGTAATGAACACTGAAGCTTTCTTT.

This chain links TRBV7-9 with TRBJ1-1, with D perhaps TRBD1 (6 bases). Germline V lookup: CDR1 SEHNR, CDR2 FQNEAQ (reference sequence). Trimming stripped 2 bases from V and 3 bases from J, with 10 bases between. There are 14 residues in the CDR3. The CDR3 region is CASSLHRADTEAFF. The CDR3 DNA reads as TGTGCCAGCAGCTTACACAGGGCCGACACTGAAGCTTTCTTT.

The chain joins TRBV5-4 to TRBJ2-3, with 7 bases fitting TRBD1. This CDR3 comprises 17 residues. CDR1 and CDR2 (germline): SGHNT, YYREEE (reference sequence). V shed 4 bases and J 2 bases; nucleotides not matched to a gene: 13. The CDR3 DNA sequence: TGTGCCAGCAGCCTGCCCCCCAGACAGGGAGCCACAGATACGCAGTATTTT. Protein product: CASSLPPRQGATDTQYF.

The V gene is TRBV11-1, the J gene TRBJ1-3, with D hard to call. Germline V gene sequence: CDR1 SGHAT, CDR2 FQDESV (reference sequence). The CDR3 spans 14 residues. Trimming shortened V by 5 bases and J by 0 bases, and 8 bases separated the two germline ends. CDR3 nucleotides: TGTGCCAGCAGCCTGGAGGGCTCTGGAAACACCATATATTTT. It translates to CASSLEGSGNTIYF.

The chain combines TRBV30 with TRBJ1-2; TRBD1 aligns across 8 bases. With 5 bases clipped from V and 4 bases from J, the junction kept 6 bases outside the gene matches. This CDR3 spans 13 amino acids. Per germline, CDR1 GTSNPN and CDR2 SVGIG (reference sequence). The CDR3 DNA follows: TGTGCCTGGCAGGGGGCGCCTAGCTATGGCTACACCTTC. Amino acid sequence: CAWQGAPSYGYTF.